The entry that follows covers one TCR beta chain sequence. Its binding antigen is unknown. The record has no base qualities; no much larger clone is one base away. This specimen comes from a study of blood T cell repertoires in COVID-19 (TCRdb year 2020). Some background on the complete study: Collaborator samples came from the United States, Italy and Spain and covered acute and convalescent phases of COVID-19. The prospective study material was composed of cDNA or gDNA derived from T cells, B-cell-depleted T cells, or PBMCs. The dataset comprised deeply sampled blood TCRbeta repertoires from subjects exposed to, actively infected with, or recovered from COVID-19. The repertoires were released in a freely available public database meant as a resource for research on the immune response to SARS-CoV-2. Samples came from the ongoing ImmuneRACE study (first 160 participants) plus 1,254 subjects from 6 global collaborators. A de-identified subject ID, COVID-19 status, age in years and sex were almost always included in the sample metadata. HLA class I and class II types, where available, came from metadata supplied by the sample provider rather than from assay-based typing. Broader findings and caveats from the paper: The amount of clinical and demographic metadata varied by source and participant and was provided uncurated.

TCRbeta CDR3 regions were amplified from genomic DNA by means of the immunoSEQ Assay, a bias-controlled multiplex PCR. Per the authors' processing: Within the assay, amplification of reference gene primers was used to estimate how many nucleated cells each sample contained. To quantify the absolute abundance of each unique TCRbeta CDR3 rearrangement, sequence reads were collapsed and filtered. For each sample, productive Simpson clonality was calculated by taking the square root of Simpson's diversity index across productive rearrangements. TCRdb mirrors the immuneACCESS table, restricted to in-frame sequences. Some clones are absent from its copies; in checked studies, under half trace to an unresolved V gene, and the reason for the others is unknown. V and J calls and clone size follow that table, whereas D and trimming were derived from the DNA. The sample records more than 250,000 clones, approximately 83% of which are singletons. The biggest ten clones account for approximately 2% of the sample.

Via the germline V gene, CDR1 is LGHNA and CDR2 YNFKEQ. Relative to germline, V is missing 4 bases and J is missing 3 bases, with 5 bases of the junction outside any gene match. The CDR3, from cysteine to phenylalanine, totals 15 residues. The entry retains the CDR3 DNA only, 45 bases that are in frame from base 1. Another Seattle source contributed samples from volunteer blood donors who had recovered from COVID-19. Collaborating institutions collected whole blood in K2EDTA tubes following their own protocols. For TCRbeta analysis, collaborators shipped samples as frozen whole blood, isolated PBMCs, or DNA extracted from either of those sample types.

The sequence came from a woman aged 25-40 years who had recovered from COVID-19. Specimen: peripheral blood. In this chain, TRBV4-2 is recombined with TRBJ1-1, and 10 junctional nucleotides match TRBD1. CDR3 protein: CASSPSGQGYTEAFF. The bases read TGTGCCAGCAGCCCATCGGGACAGGGGTACACTGAAGCTTTCTTT.